The following is a TCR beta chain sequence with its context. The repertoire was sequenced with immunoSEQ multiplex PCR; TCRdb's copy has only in-frame clones and lacks some. The sample shows tens of thousands of clones, 88% of them seen only once. The sample comes from a study of OX40 agonist ivuxolimab in advanced cancers. The CDR3 has 13 residues. Germline V CDR1 and CDR2: MNHNY, SVGAGI (reference sequence). Trimming shortened V by 5 bases and J by 1 base, and 8 bases separated the two germline ends. Source: CD4+ or CD8+ T cells sorted from blood, taken in a trial of the OX40 agonist ivuxolimab. The chain is built from TRBV6-6 and TRBJ1-1; weak D call: TRBD1 (5 bases). The receptor was isolated from an adult with an advanced solid tumor such as melanoma, head and neck, liver or kidney cancer. The CDR3 spells CASSLGQNTEAFF. CDR3 DNA sequence: TGTGCCAGCAGTCTCGGACAGAACACTGAAGCTTTCTTT.